The count of the clone carrying this TCR beta chain is one. No antigen is known for it. The data stem from a study of cytomegalovirus exposure and HLA in healthy donors. Study findings and constraints: Most sequenced TCRs were rare (though some public TCRs occurred in many donors). In a later analysis, the majority of CMV-associated beta chains seemingly showed HLA restriction. Judged likely to be a sequencing artifact was a cluster of highly shared sequence variants.

This CDR3 is 15 amino acids long. The V gene lost 7 bases and the J gene lost 0 bases, with 16 bases spanning the gap. Germline lookup yields CDR1 SGHRS and CDR2 YFSETQ. Primers included in the PCR were 60 Vbeta and 13 Jbeta primers. Generated by immunoSEQ multiplex PCR, the TCRdb table keeps only in-frame clones and is missing some. The top ten clones hold approximately 2.4% of a sample with approximately 150,000 clones, roughly 80% of them seen once. The clonotype comes from a female donor in good health and CMV-seronegative. Sequenced material: PBMCs. This chain joins TRBV5-1 and TRBJ1-1; D ambiguous. The CDR3 DNA reads as TGCGCCAGCCGTCCTACTAGAGGAATGAACACTGAAGCTTTCTTT. As protein: CASRPTRGMNTEAFF.